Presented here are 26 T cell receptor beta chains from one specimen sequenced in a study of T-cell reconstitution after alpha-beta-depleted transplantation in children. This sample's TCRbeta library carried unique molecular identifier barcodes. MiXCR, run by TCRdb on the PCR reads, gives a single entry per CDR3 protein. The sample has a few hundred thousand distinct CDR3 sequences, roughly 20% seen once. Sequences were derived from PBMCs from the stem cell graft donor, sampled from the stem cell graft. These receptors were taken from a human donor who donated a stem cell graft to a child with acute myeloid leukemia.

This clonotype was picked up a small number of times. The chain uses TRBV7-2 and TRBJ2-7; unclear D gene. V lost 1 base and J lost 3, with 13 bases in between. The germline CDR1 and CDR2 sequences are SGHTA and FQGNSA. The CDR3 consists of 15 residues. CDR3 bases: TGTGCCAGCAGCTTAGAAGCCGCCTCGGTCTACGAGCAGTACTTC. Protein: CASSLEAASVYEQYF. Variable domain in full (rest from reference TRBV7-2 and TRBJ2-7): GAGVSQSPSNKVTEKGKDVELRCDPISGHTALYWYRQSLGQGLEFLIYFQGNSAPDKSGLPSDRFSAERTGGSVSTLTIQRTQQEDSAVYLCASSLEAASVYEQYFGPGTRLTVT.

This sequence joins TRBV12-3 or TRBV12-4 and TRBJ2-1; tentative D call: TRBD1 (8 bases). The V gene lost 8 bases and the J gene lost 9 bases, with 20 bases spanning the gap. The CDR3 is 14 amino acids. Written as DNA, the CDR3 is TGTGCCAGCGACAGGGGTGGACTAGGGGGTGAGCAGTTCTTC. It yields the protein CASDRGGLGGEQFF.

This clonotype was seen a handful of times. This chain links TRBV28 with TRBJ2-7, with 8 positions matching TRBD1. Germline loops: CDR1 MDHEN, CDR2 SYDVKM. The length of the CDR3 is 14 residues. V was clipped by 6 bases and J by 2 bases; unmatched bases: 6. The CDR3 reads CASREQGETYEQYF. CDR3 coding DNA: TGTGCCAGCAGGGAACAGGGGGAAACCTACGAGCAGTACTTC.

CDR3 amino acids: CASSAYLAGGNEQFF. The CDR3 coding sequence is TGTGCCAGCAGCGCCTACCTGGCAGGTGGCAATGAGCAGTTCTTC. The chain links TRBV9 to TRBJ2-1, with D uncertain. The V and J ends lost 3 bases and 6 bases respectively, with 16 bases between them. The CDR3 runs 15 residues. Germline V gives CDR1 SGDLS, CDR2 YYNGEE.

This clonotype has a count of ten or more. CDR3 in amino acids: CSVGQRYEQYF. As DNA, the CDR3 is TGCAGCGTTGGACAGCGCTACGAGCAGTACTTC. This chain uses TRBV29-1 with TRBJ2-7; D is perhaps TRBD1 (5 bases). CDR1 and CDR2 from the germline V gene are SQVTM and ANQGSEA. This CDR3 is built from 11 residues. Trimming removed 4 bases at V and 3 bases at J, with 7 bases between.

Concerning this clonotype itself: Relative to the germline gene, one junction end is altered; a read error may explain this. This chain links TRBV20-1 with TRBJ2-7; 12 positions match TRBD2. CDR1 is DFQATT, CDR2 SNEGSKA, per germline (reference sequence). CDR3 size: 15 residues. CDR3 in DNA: TGCTGTGCTACCCGGCTAGCGGGAGGGCTCTACGAGCAGTACTTC. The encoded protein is CCATRLAGGLYEQYF.

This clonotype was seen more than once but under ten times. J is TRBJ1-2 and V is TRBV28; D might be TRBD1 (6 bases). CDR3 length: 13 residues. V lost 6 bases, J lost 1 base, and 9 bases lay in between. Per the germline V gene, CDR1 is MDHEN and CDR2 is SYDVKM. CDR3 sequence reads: CASRTGLNYGYTF. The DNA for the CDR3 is TGTGCCAGCAGGACAGGCCTTAACTATGGCTACACCTTC.

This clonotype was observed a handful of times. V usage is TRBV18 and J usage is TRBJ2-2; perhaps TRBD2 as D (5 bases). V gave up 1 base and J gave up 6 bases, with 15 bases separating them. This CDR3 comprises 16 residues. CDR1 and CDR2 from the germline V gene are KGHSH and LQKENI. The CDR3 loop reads CASSPLRTRVSGELFF. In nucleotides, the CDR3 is TGTGCCAGCTCACCACTTAGGACGCGGGTATCCGGGGAGCTGTTTTTT.

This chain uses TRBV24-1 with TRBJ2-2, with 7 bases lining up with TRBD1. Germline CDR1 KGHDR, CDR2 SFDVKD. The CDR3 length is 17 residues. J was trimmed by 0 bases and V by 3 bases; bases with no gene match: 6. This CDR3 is CATSDPMDRSNTGELFF. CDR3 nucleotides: TGTGCCACCAGTGATCCGATGGACAGGTCGAACACCGGGGAGCTGTTTTTT.

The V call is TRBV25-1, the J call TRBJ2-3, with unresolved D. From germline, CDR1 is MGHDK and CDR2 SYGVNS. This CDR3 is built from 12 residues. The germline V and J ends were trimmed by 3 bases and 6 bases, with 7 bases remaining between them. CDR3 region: CASSEVWDTQYF. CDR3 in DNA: TGTGCCAGCAGTGAGGTGTGGGATACGCAGTATTTT.

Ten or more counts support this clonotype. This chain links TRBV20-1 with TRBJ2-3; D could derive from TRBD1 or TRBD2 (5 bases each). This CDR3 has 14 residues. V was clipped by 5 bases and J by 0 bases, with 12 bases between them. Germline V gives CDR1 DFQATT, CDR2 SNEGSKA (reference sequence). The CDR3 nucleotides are TGCAGTGCTTCCCCCGGGGCTAGCACAGATACGCAGTATTTT. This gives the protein CSASPGASTDTQYF.

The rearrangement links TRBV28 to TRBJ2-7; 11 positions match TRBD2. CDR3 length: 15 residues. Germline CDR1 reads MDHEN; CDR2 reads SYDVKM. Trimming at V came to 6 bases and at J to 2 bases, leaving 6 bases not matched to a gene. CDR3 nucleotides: TGTGCCAGCAGAATGGGACTAGCGGACCCCTACGAGCAGTACTTC. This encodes CASRMGLADPYEQYF.

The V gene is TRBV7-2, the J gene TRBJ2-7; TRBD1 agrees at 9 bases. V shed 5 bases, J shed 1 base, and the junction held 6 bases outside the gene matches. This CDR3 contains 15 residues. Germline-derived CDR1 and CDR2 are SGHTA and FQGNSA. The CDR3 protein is CASSLTGGKSYEQYF. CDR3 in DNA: TGTGCCAGCAGCCTTACAGGGGGCAAATCCTACGAGCAGTACTTC.

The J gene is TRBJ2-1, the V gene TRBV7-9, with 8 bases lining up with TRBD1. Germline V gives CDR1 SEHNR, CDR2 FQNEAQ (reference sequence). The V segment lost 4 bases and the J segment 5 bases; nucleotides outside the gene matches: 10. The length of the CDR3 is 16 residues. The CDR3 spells CASSSDRQGADNEQFF. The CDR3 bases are TGTGCCAGCAGCTCGGATCGTCAGGGGGCGGACAATGAGCAGTTCTTC.

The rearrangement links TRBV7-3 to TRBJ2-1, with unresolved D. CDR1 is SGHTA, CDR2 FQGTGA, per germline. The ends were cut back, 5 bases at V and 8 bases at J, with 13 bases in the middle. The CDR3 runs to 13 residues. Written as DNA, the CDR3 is TGTGCCAGCAGCGTAAAACGGTCGGATGAGCAGTTCTTC. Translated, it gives CASSVKRSDEQFF.

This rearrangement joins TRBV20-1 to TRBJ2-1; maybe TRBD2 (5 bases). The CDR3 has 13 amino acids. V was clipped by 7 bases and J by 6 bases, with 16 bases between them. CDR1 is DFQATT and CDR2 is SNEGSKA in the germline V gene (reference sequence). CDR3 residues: CSGSSGSPNEQFF. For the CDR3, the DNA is TGCAGTGGGTCCAGCGGCAGCCCCAATGAGCAGTTCTTC.

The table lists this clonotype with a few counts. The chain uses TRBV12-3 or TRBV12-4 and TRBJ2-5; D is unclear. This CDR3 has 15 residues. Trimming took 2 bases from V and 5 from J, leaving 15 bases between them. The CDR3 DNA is TGTGCCAGCAGTTTAAACTCGGCCCTTTCTGAGACCCAGTACTTC. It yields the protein CASSLNSALSETQYF.

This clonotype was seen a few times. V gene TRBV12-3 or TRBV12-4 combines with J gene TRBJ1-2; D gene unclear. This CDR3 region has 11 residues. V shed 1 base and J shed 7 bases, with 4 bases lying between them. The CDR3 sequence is CASSLGGGYTF. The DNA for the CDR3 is TGTGCCAGCAGTTTAGGGGGTGGCTACACCTTC.

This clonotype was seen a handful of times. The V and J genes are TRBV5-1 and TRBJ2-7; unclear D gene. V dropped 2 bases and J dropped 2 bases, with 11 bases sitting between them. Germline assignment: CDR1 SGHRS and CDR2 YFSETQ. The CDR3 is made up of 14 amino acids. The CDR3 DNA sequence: TGCGCCAGCAGCTTAGTAGAGACCCCCTACGAGCAGTACTTC. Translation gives CASSLVETPYEQYF.

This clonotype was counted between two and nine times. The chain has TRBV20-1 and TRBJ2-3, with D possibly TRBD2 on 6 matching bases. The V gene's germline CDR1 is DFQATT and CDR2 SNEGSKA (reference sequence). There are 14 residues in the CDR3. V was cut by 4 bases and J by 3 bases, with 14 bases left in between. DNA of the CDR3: TGCAGTGCTAAGATAGGAGGGAGGACAGATACGCAGTATTTT. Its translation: CSAKIGGRTDTQYF.

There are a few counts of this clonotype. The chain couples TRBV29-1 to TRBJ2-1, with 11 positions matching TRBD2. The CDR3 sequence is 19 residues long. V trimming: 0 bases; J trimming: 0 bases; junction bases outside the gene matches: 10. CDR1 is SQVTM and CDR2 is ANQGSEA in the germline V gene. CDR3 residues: CSVEDLSGRAHSSYNEQFF. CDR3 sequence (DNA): TGCAGCGTTGAAGACCTTAGCGGGAGGGCCCATAGCTCCTACAATGAGCAGTTCTTC.

CDR3: CSATDYRDFLQPQHF. CDR3 DNA sequence: TGCAGTGCAACGGACTACAGGGATTTCCTACAGCCCCAGCATTTT. The V gene is TRBV20-1, the J gene TRBJ1-5; possibly TRBD1 for D (6 bases). The V gene's germline CDR1 is DFQATT and CDR2 SNEGSKA (reference sequence). The ends were cut back, 6 bases at V and 7 bases at J, with 22 bases in the middle. CDR3 length: 15 residues.

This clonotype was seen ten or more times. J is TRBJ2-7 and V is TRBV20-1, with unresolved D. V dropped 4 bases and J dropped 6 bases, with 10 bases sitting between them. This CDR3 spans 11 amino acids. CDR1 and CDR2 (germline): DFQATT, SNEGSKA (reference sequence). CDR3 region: CSANWGSEQYF. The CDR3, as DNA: TGCAGTGCTAACTGGGGAAGCGAGCAGTACTTC.

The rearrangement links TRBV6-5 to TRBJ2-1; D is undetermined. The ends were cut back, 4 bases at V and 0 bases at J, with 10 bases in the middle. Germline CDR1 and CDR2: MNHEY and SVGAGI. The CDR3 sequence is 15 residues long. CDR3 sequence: CASSSVAGSYNEQFF. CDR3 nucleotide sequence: TGTGCCAGCAGTTCGGTTGCCGGCTCCTACAATGAGCAGTTCTTC.

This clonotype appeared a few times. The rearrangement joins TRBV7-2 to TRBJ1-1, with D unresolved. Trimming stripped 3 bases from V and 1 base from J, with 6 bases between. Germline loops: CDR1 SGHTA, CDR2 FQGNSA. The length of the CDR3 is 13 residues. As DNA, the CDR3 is TGTGCCAGCAGCTTCGGACGGAACACTGAAGCTTTCTTT. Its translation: CASSFGRNTEAFF.

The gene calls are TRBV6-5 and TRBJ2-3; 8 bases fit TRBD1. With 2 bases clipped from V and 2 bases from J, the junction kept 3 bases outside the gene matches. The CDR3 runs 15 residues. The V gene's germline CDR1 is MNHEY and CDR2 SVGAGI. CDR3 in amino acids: CASSYGTGDTDTQYF. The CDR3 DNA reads TGTGCCAGCAGTTACGGGACAGGAGACACAGATACGCAGTATTTT.